One sample yielded the 30 T cell receptor beta chains listed below, sequenced in a study of blood T cell repertoires in COVID-19. The data were produced by immunoSEQ multiplex PCR, yet TCRdb's version contains in-frame clones alone and is incomplete. The sample holds 250,000 to 350,000 clones, approximately 87% seen once. The source material was peripheral blood. These receptors were collected from a woman aged 25 to 45 with COVID-19, enrolled during active disease.

This clone has a single count. DNA for the CDR3: TGTGCCAGCAGCTTGGATCCGGGGAGCTACGAGCAGTACTTC. This translates into CASSLDPGSYEQYF. The rearrangement links TRBV5-4 to TRBJ2-7, with D possibly matching TRBD2 (5 bases). The CDR3 loop spans 14 amino acids. Trimming took 0 bases from V and 3 from J, leaving 10 bases between them. The germline V gene has CDR1 SGHNT and CDR2 YYREEE (reference sequence).

As concerns this clone: Other DNA sequences within the sample encode an identical CDR3. V gene TRBV9 combines with J gene TRBJ2-2; TRBD2 is a possible D gene (6 bases). Trimming removed 2 bases from V and 7 bases from J, with 9 bases in between. Germline V CDR1 and CDR2: SGDLS, YYNGEE. The CDR3 contains 13 residues. The CDR3 bases are TGTGCCAGCAGCGTTGGGGGGATCGGGGAGCTGTTTTTT. It encodes CASSVGGIGELFF.

The chain combines TRBV29-1 with TRBJ1-2; D gene uncertain. Germline CDR1 and CDR2: SQVTM and ANQGSEA. V gave up 6 bases and J gave up 4 bases, with 12 bases separating them. The CDR3 runs 12 residues. This CDR3 is CSVAEEGYGYTF. In DNA, the CDR3 is TGCAGCGTCGCGGAGGAGGGCTATGGCTACACCTTC. The full variable domain, completed using reference TRBV29-1 and TRBJ1-2, is SAVISQKPSRDICQRGTSLTIQCQVDSQVTMMFWYRQQPGQSLTLIATANQGSEATYESGFVIDKFPISRPNLTFSTLTVSNMSPEDSSIYLCSVAEEGYGYTFGSGTRLTVV.

This clone was found once. This chain uses TRBV7-2 with TRBJ2-7; D gene ambiguous. The germline V gene encodes CDR1 SGHTA and CDR2 FQGNSA. This CDR3 contains 12 residues. Trimming removed 5 bases from V and 2 bases from J, with 7 bases in between. The DNA for the CDR3 is TGTGCCAGCAGCCCCTCTACCTACGAGCAGTACTTC. It yields the protein CASSPSTYEQYF.

The chain recombines TRBV5-1 with TRBJ1-2, with D possibly matching TRBD1 (6 bases). Trimming removed 0 bases from V and 0 bases from J, with 15 bases in between. The V gene's germline CDR1 is SGHRS and CDR2 YFSETQ. The CDR3 contains 17 residues. The CDR3 nucleotides are TGCGCCAGCAGCTTGGAGGGGGATGGGAGTACTAACTATGGCTACACCTTC. This encodes CASSLEGDGSTNYGYTF. Filled out from reference TRBV5-1 and TRBJ1-2, the complete variable domain reads KAGVTQTPRYLIKTRGQQVTLSCSPISGHRSVSWYQQTPGQGLQFLFEYFSETQRNKGNFPGRFSGRQFSNSRSEMNVSTLELGDSALYLCASSLEGDGSTNYGYTFGSGTRLTVV.

The chain is built from TRBV10-3 and TRBJ1-3; 10 nucleotides align to TRBD1. CDR1 is ENHRY, CDR2 SYGVKD, per germline. CDR3 length: 15 residues. The junction had 5 bases not matched to a gene; V was cut back by 6 bases and J by 3 bases. In DNA form, the CDR3 reads TGTGCCATCAGCGAGACAGGGGGCAGTGGAAACACCATATATTTT. Amino acids: CAISETGGSGNTIYF.

This clone was detected once. V and J are TRBV20-1 and TRBJ2-1, with 8 bases that match TRBD2. J gave up 4 bases and V 3 bases, and 5 bases lay outside the gene matches. Germline V gene lookup returns CDR1 DFQATT and CDR2 SNEGSKA (reference sequence). CDR3 size: 14 residues. The chain's CDR3 is CSASSASGYNEQFF. The CDR3 nucleotides are TGCAGTGCTAGTTCGGCTAGCGGGTACAATGAGCAGTTCTTC.

The chain combines TRBV6-1 with TRBJ2-7; D is undetermined. CDR1 and CDR2 from the germline V gene are MNHNS and SASEGT. V was trimmed by 2 bases and J by 2 bases, leaving 7 bases between them. The CDR3 has 13 amino acids. CDR3 nucleotides: TGTGCCAGCAGTGAAACATTTCCCTACGAGCAGTACTTC. Its translation is CASSETFPYEQYF.

V gene TRBV18 combines with J gene TRBJ2-7; weak D call: TRBD1 (6 bases). CDR1 and CDR2 from the germline V gene are KGHSH and LQKENI. This CDR3 region has 13 residues. V lost 5 bases to trimming and J lost 0 bases, with 8 bases between them. The CDR3 protein is CASSTGISYEQYF. The CDR3 coding sequence is TGTGCCAGCTCAACAGGGATCTCCTACGAGCAGTACTTC.

The chain carries TRBV7-9 and TRBJ1-1; D not certain. The V gene's germline CDR1 is SEHNR and CDR2 FQNEAQ (reference sequence). V was clipped by 2 bases and J by 7 bases, with 11 bases between them. The CDR3 totals 13 residues. The DNA of the CDR3 is TGTGCCAGCAGCTTAAAAGGGAGAATTGAAGCTTTCTTT. Translation gives CASSLKGRIEAFF. Full variable domain (rest looked up from reference TRBV7-9 and TRBJ1-1): DTGVSQNPRHKITKRGQNVTFRCDPISEHNRLYWYRQTLGQGPEFLTYFQNEAQLEKSRLLSDRFSAERPKGSFSTLEIQRTEQGDSAMYLCASSLKGRIEAFFGQGTRLTVV.

The chain couples TRBV3-1 (or the pseudogene TRBV3-2) to TRBJ1-1; D unclear. V dropped 6 bases and J dropped 1 base, with 12 bases sitting between them. The CDR3 runs 14 residues. Germline V gene data show CDR1 as LGHDT and CDR2 as YNNKEL (reference sequence). In nucleotides, the CDR3 is TGTGCCAGCAGGCCCGGGGAGAGGAACACTGAAGCTTTCTTT. Translated, it gives CASRPGERNTEAFF.

This clone has only a few counts. This chain links TRBV5-1 with TRBJ1-2, with 9 bases aligning to TRBD1. The CDR3 totals 15 residues. The V gene's germline CDR1 is SGHRS and CDR2 YFSETQ. Unmatched junction bases numbered 7, after V lost 4 bases and J lost 3 bases. DNA of the CDR3: TGCGCCAGCAGCCTACGGACAGGGGCGGACTATGGCTACACCTTC. This encodes CASSLRTGADYGYTF.

V and J are TRBV27 and TRBJ2-1; TRBD1 aligns across 9 bases. Trimming at V came to 1 base and at J to 10 bases, leaving 11 bases not matched to a gene. The germline V gene has CDR1 MNHEY and CDR2 SMNVEV (reference sequence). The CDR3 extends over 16 amino acids. The DNA for the CDR3 is TGTGCCAGCAGTTTATTGTGGGGACAGGGTCCCCAAGAGCAGTTCTTC. Protein: CASSLLWGQGPQEQFF.

This chain connects TRBV6-1 to TRBJ1-2; 12 nucleotides agree with TRBD1. CDR1 is MNHNS and CDR2 is SASEGT in the germline V gene. V shed 3 bases and J 7 bases; nucleotides not matched to a gene: 9. The CDR3 is made up of 16 amino acids. CDR3 residues: CASSDLKGQGAGGYTF. In DNA, the CDR3 is TGTGCCAGCAGTGATCTGAAGGGACAGGGGGCAGGTGGCTACACCTTC.

CDR3 nucleotide sequence: TGTGCCTGGAGTGGGCAGGCATACTCTGGAAACACCATATATTTT. Amino acid sequence: CAWSGQAYSGNTIYF. The V and J genes are TRBV30 and TRBJ1-3; D call uncertain. The germline CDR1 and CDR2 sequences are GTSNPN and SVGIG (reference sequence). V shed 1 base and J shed 0 bases, with 10 bases lying between them. This CDR3 has 15 residues.

This clone was counted a single time. The rearrangement links TRBV30 to TRBJ1-1; 7 positions match TRBD1. V shed 2 bases, J shed 7 bases, and the junction held 13 bases outside the gene matches. The CDR3 covers 15 residues. Germline V gene lookup returns CDR1 GTSNPN and CDR2 SVGIG (reference sequence). The CDR3 loop reads CAWSSKGQQAIEAFF. In DNA, the CDR3 is TGTGCCTGGAGTTCGAAGGGACAGCAAGCTATTGAAGCTTTCTTT.

The chain couples TRBV19 to TRBJ1-1, with 9 bases lining up with TRBD1. The length of the CDR3 is 16 residues. J gave up 0 bases and V 6 bases, and 8 bases lay outside the gene matches. CDR1 LNHDA and CDR2 SQIVND come from the germline V gene (reference sequence). The CDR3 loop reads CASSVGGDRVNTEAFF. CDR3 nucleotide sequence: TGTGCCAGTAGCGTCGGGGGGGACAGGGTGAACACTGAAGCTTTCTTT. The full variable domain, its missing parts supplied by reference TRBV19 and TRBJ1-1, is DGGITQSPKYLFRKEGQNVTLSCEQNLNHDAMYWYRQDPGQGLRLIYYSQIVNDFQKGDIAEGYSVSREKKESFPLTVTSAQKNPTAFYLCASSVGGDRVNTEAFFGQGTRLTVV.

The chain has TRBV28 and TRBJ2-2, with 10 bases lining up with TRBD2. V lost 6 bases to trimming and J lost 6 bases; unmatched junction nucleotides: 10. Germline lookup yields CDR1 MDHEN and CDR2 SYDVKM. The CDR3 extends over 16 amino acids. The CDR3 nucleotides are TGTGCCAGCAGCACCCGAGCGGGAGGGCCTGCCGGGGAGCTGTTTTTT. It encodes CASSTRAGGPAGELFF.

V and J are TRBV9 and TRBJ2-5, with 10 bases lining up with TRBD2. The germline V gene encodes CDR1 SGDLS and CDR2 YYNGEE. V was pared by 0 bases and J by 5 bases, with 4 bases of the junction left unmatched. The CDR3 is made up of 15 amino acids. The CDR3 DNA reads as TGTGCCAGCAGCGTAGGCCTAGCGGGAGCGGAGACCCAGTACTTC. Translated: CASSVGLAGAETQYF.

V and J are TRBV7-6 and TRBJ2-2; 7 positions agree with TRBD1. Germline CDR1 reads SGHVS; CDR2 reads FNYEAQ. This CDR3 has 16 amino acids. V dropped 5 bases and J dropped 0; count of bases not matched to a gene: 6. CDR3 in amino acids: CASSPGQTANTGELFF. Written as DNA, the CDR3 is TGTGCCAGCAGCCCGGGACAGACTGCGAACACCGGGGAGCTGTTTTTT.

CDR3 bases: TGTGCCAGCAGTTTATCGGGACAGCTGCATAATTCACCCCTCCACTTT. Protein: CASSLSGQLHNSPLHF. The V call is TRBV28, the J call TRBJ1-6; 7 bases are a match to TRBD1. CDR3 size: 16 residues. Germline CDR1 is MDHEN and CDR2 is SYDVKM. Losses at the gene ends were 1 base for V and 5 bases for J; bases not matched to a gene: 5. Drawing the rest from reference TRBV28 and TRBJ1-6, the complete variable domain is DVKVTQSSRYLVKRTGEKVFLECVQDMDHENMFWYRQDPGLGLRLIYFSYDVKMKEKGDIPEGYSVSREKKERFSLILESASTNQTSMYLCASSLSGQLHNSPLHFGNGTRLTVT.

The genes are TRBV9 and TRBJ1-3, with D maybe TRBD1 (6 bases). V was cut by 4 bases and J by 4 bases, with 18 bases left in between. The CDR3 is 16 residues long. Looked up from germline, CDR1 is SGDLS and CDR2 is YYNGEE. CDR3 region: CASSPNTGKSGNTIYF. As DNA, the CDR3 is TGTGCCAGCAGCCCGAATACAGGGAAGTCCGGAAACACCATATATTTT.

The chain recombines TRBV9 with TRBJ2-1; 10 bases map to TRBD2. This CDR3 spans 15 amino acids. V lost 4 bases and J lost 5; bases outside the gene matches: 6. Per germline, CDR1 SGDLS and CDR2 YYNGEE. The CDR3 here is CASSSSGRADNEQFF. The CDR3 bases are TGTGCCAGCAGCTCAAGCGGGAGGGCGGACAATGAGCAGTTCTTC.

The genes are TRBV30 and TRBJ1-5, with TRBD1 as a possible D gene (6 bases). The V end lost 0 bases, the J end lost 4 bases, and 13 bases lay between the germline ends. CDR3 length: 15 amino acids. Germline V gene sequence: CDR1 GTSNPN, CDR2 SVGIG (reference sequence). CDR3 protein: CAWSVGQGRNQPQHF. The CDR3 coding sequence is TGTGCCTGGAGTGTAGGGCAGGGGAGAAATCAGCCCCAGCATTTT.

This clone has only one observation. The chain recombines TRBV5-1 with TRBJ1-1, with TRBD1 matching over 8 bases. The CDR3 extends over 16 amino acids. Trimming cost V 2 bases and J 0 bases; bases outside gene matches: 6. Germline V gives CDR1 SGHRS, CDR2 YFSETQ. This chain's CDR3 is CASSLYPGQVNTEAFF. CDR3 bases: TGCGCCAGCAGCTTATATCCGGGACAGGTGAACACTGAAGCTTTCTTT. Based on the CDR3 plus reference TRBV5-1 and TRBJ1-1, the full variable domain is KAGVTQTPRYLIKTRGQQVTLSCSPISGHRSVSWYQQTPGQGLQFLFEYFSETQRNKGNFPGRFSGRQFSNSRSEMNVSTLELGDSALYLCASSLYPGQVNTEAFFGQGTRLTVV.

J is TRBJ2-7 and V is TRBV2, with 7 bases fitting TRBD1. J lost 3 bases, V lost 7 bases, and 6 bases had no gene match. This CDR3 region has 13 residues. Germline V gene data show CDR1 as SNHLY and CDR2 as FYNNEI. The CDR3 DNA follows: TGTGCCAGCAATCACCGGGACAGCTACGAGCAGTACTTC. Translated: CASNHRDSYEQYF.

This sequence joins TRBV7-9 and TRBJ2-1, with D possibly matching TRBD2 (6 bases). The germline CDR1 and CDR2 sequences are SEHNR and FQNEAQ (reference sequence). The V and J ends lost 11 bases and 0 bases respectively, with 11 bases between them. The length of the CDR3 is 13 residues. CDR3 loop: CAGGTDSYNEQFF. The CDR3 coding sequence is TGTGCCGGAGGGACGGACTCCTACAATGAGCAGTTCTTC. The entire variable domain, with the rest obtained from reference TRBV7-9 and TRBJ2-1, is as follows: DTGVSQNPRHKITKRGQNVTFRCDPISEHNRLYWYRQTLGQGPEFLTYFQNEAQLEKSRLLSDRFSAERPKGSFSTLEIQRTEQGDSAMYLCAGGTDSYNEQFFGPGTRLTVL.

This clone showed up just a few times. The rearrangement joins TRBV7-9 to TRBJ1-2, with D unclear. This CDR3 is 14 amino acids long. Germline V gene lookup returns CDR1 SEHNR and CDR2 FQNEAQ (reference sequence). V was trimmed by 1 base and J by 7 bases, leaving 13 bases between them. CDR3 in DNA: TGTGCCAGCAGCTTAGGCCAGGTCTCTATTGGCTACACCTTC. Translated: CASSLGQVSIGYTF.

The chain carries TRBV7-2 and TRBJ1-2; possibly TRBD1 for D (5 bases). V was cut by 3 bases and J by 8 bases, with 22 bases left in between. The CDR3 has 16 residues. Germline lookup yields CDR1 SGHTA and CDR2 FQGNSA. The CDR3 coding sequence is TGTGCCAGCAGCTTTCTAGGTCCAGGGAGGCCAGGGGGCTACACCTTC. This translates into CASSFLGPGRPGGYTF.

The chain uses TRBV5-1 and TRBJ2-1; 8 bases are shared with TRBD1. Germline-derived CDR1 and CDR2 are SGHRS and YFSETQ. The length of the CDR3 is 14 residues. The ends lost 1 base at V and 9 bases at J; junction bases unmatched: 6. The CDR3 bases are TGCGCCAGCAGCTTGAGGGAAGGACAGGGTGAGCAGTTCTTC. As protein: CASSLREGQGEQFF.